One T cell receptor beta chain is described in this entry. The antigen is unknown. The CDR3 covers 16 residues. From germline, CDR1 is KGHSH and CDR2 LQKENI. V lost 3 bases, J lost 4 bases, and 18 bases lay in between. The sample originates from a study of cytomegalovirus exposure and HLA in healthy donors. Study-level points and caveats: The authors considered a cluster of highly shared sequence variants likely to be a sequencing artifact.

This PCR relied on a set of 60 Vbeta primers and 13 Jbeta primers. Profiled with immunoSEQ multiplex PCR; TCRdb holds only in-frame clones, not every one. The sample comprises 150,000 to 200,000 clones, approximately 81% of which are singletons, and approximately 1.2% rests with the top ten. Unrecorded immune exposures were likely, despite nominal health at sampling. This chain links TRBV18 with TRBJ1-1, with D possibly being TRBD1 (5 bases). Sample: PBMCs. This sequence originates from a man aged 50-60 years in good health and CMV-seropositive. For the CDR3, the DNA is TGTGCCAGCTCACCCCGTGAGGGCGGGGGTGGCACTGAAGCTTTCTTT. Translating gives CASSPREGGGGTEAFF. The variable domain in full, with the rest retrieved from reference TRBV18 and TRBJ1-1, is NAGVMQNPRHLVRRRGQEARLRCSPMKGHSHVYWYRQLPEEGLKFMVYLQKENIIDESGMPKERFSAEFPKEGPSILRIQQVVRGDSAAYFCASSPREGGGGTEAFFGQGTRLTVV.